Reported below is one T cell receptor (beta chain). Its antigen remains unidentified. These data are taken from a study of STAT3 mutations in large granular lymphocyte leukemia. The study, taken as a whole, reports: Sampling intervals varied between patients and samples. At least one immunodominant TCR beta clonotype appeared in every T-cell large granular lymphocyte leukemia patient. Clonal expansion was inferred from other time points because no sample existed at each clone's first appearance.

Data came from immunoSEQ multiplex PCR; TCRdb stores just in-frame clones and leaves some out. The repertoire holds 4,000 to 5,500 clones, 45% to 70% seen once, with 60% in the top ten. V dropped 1 base and J dropped 7 bases, with 19 bases sitting between them. From germline, CDR1 is SEHNR and CDR2 FQNEAQ (reference sequence). This CDR3 comprises 16 residues. The chain combines TRBV7-9 with TRBJ2-5; D gene unclear. The sample was peripheral blood mononuclear cells. The source is a male patient aged 50 to 59 with T-cell large granular lymphocyte leukemia. Some clones in this sample may be carry-over from other donors' samples. CDR3 sequence (DNA): TGTGCCAGCAGCTTAGTGTTGGCCGACCTTCGCGTGACCCAGTACTTC. This gives the protein CASSLVLADLRVTQYF.